A selection of T cell receptor beta chains follows, all from one sample in a study of beta chain features in type 1 diabetes. Assay: immunoSEQ multiplex PCR; the TCRdb copy retains only in-frame clones and omits some. The sample lists about 180,000 clones; approximately 8.1% were seen once. The sequencing sample was made of central memory CD4+ T cells from blood. The receptor source for this set is a man aged 18 to 29 with type 1 diabetes. Each CDR3 is given with its conserved first and last residue. A D gene is named only where the DNA matches it firmly. Clone sizes are given selectively: once, few, many, or a class where the clone is expanded.

D gene,clone size,J gene,V gene,CDR3 protein,CDR3 DNA
TRBD2,.,TRBJ2-3,TRBV7-2,CASSSLPRTSSYTDTQYF,TGTGCCAGCAGCTCTCTACCGAGGACTAGCAGTTACACAGATACGCAGTATTTT
TRBD2,.,TRBJ2-1,TRBV27,CASSPVRAGGSYNEQFF,TGTGCCAGCAGCCCTGTCAGGGCGGGAGGAAGTTACAATGAGCAGTTCTTC
.,.,TRBJ2-5,TRBV5-4,CASSLGVSSVGETQYF,TGTGCCAGCAGCTTGGGCGTGTCTAGCGTTGGGGAGACCCAGTACTTC
TRBD1,few,TRBJ1-2,TRBV30,CAWEQGGYGYTF,TGTGCCTGGGAACAGGGGGGCTATGGCTACACCTTC
.,.,TRBJ2-2,TRBV30,CAWTRTGSTGELFF,TGTGCCTGGACCCGAACAGGGTCAACCGGGGAGCTGTTTTTT
.,.,TRBJ1-1,TRBV15,CATSGPRGNTEAFF,TGTGCCACCAGCGGCCCCCGGGGAAACACTGAAGCTTTCTTT
TRBD2,.,TRBJ2-5,TRBV25-1,CASSQGSGGRETQYF,TGTGCCAGCAGCCAAGGAAGCGGGGGGAGGGAGACCCAGTACTTC
.,.,TRBJ1-1,TRBV5-6,CASSFDFRRTTEAFF,TGTGCCAGCAGCTTTGATTTCCGGAGAACCACTGAAGCTTTCTTT
TRBD2,once,TRBJ2-1,TRBV9,CASSLGLAGGLNEQFF,TGTGCCAGCAGCCTGGGACTAGCGGGGGGGCTTAATGAGCAGTTCTTC
.,few,TRBJ2-5,TRBV10-2,CASTGGGGETQYF,TGCGCCAGCACGGGGGGCGGCGGAGAGACCCAGTACTTC
TRBD1,few,TRBJ2-2,TRBV5-6,CASSLGGTARTSGELFF,TGTGCCAGCAGCTTGGGGGGGACAGCTAGGACGTCCGGGGAGCTGTTTTTT
TRBD2,.,TRBJ2-3,TRBV5-6,CASSLSRGRITDTQYF,TGTGCCAGCAGCTTGAGTCGCGGGAGGATCACAGATACGCAGTATTTT
TRBD1,.,TRBJ1-2,TRBV5-1,CASSLSGQGAETAF,TGCGCCAGCAGCTTGTCGGGACAGGGGGCGGAGACCGCCTTC
.,few,TRBJ1-4,TRBV4-1,CASSQEGFTNEKLFF,TGCGCCAGCAGCCAAGAGGGCTTCACAAATGAAAAACTGTTTTTT
TRBD1,many,TRBJ2-1,TRBV5-4,CASSVARGRNEQFF,TGTGCCAGCAGCGTAGCCAGGGGGCGGAATGAGCAGTTCTTC
.,many,TRBJ2-7,TRBV10-3,CAISESRERSYEQYF,TGTGCCATCAGTGAGTCCAGGGAACGATCCTACGAGCAGTACTTC
TRBD2,few,TRBJ2-7,TRBV11-3,CASSSGLAREQYF,TGTGCCAGCAGCTCCGGACTAGCCCGGGAGCAGTACTTC
TRBD2,few,TRBJ2-3,TRBV6-6,CASSSGTSPDTQYF,TGTGCCAGCAGTAGCGGGACGAGCCCAGATACGCAGTATTTT
.,.,TRBJ2-3,TRBV7-2,CASSLLGRASPVSDTQYF,TGTGCCAGCAGCTTATTGGGCCGAGCTTCCCCAGTTTCAGATACGCAGTATTTT
.,.,TRBJ2-7,TRBV7-9,CASSLKDKGSEQYF,TGTGCCAGCAGCTTAAAGGACAAGGGCTCCGAGCAGTACTTC
TRBD2,.,TRBJ2-1,TRBV2,CASSVTSGSGNEQFF,TGTGCCAGCAGTGTGACTAGCGGGAGTGGCAATGAGCAGTTCTTC
.,.,TRBJ1-1,TRBV30,CAWGVTRGGVGTEAFF,TGTGCCTGGGGTGTAACGAGGGGGGGGGTGGGCACTGAAGCTTTCTTT
TRBD2,few,TRBJ2-5,TRBV5-6,CASRLAGRETQYF,TGTGCCAGCAGGTTAGCGGGAAGGGAGACCCAGTACTTC
TRBD1,many,TRBJ2-7,TRBV29-1,CSVEVGQGHEQYF,TGCAGCGTTGAAGTTGGACAGGGACACGAGCAGTACTTC
.,few,TRBJ2-5,TRBV18,CASSPYRAKAGEETQYF,TGTGCCAGCTCACCATACAGGGCTAAGGCCGGGGAAGAGACCCAGTACTTC
TRBD2,many,TRBJ2-1,TRBV30,CAWIGGGYNEQFF,TGTGCCTGGATTGGCGGGGGGTACAATGAGCAGTTCTTC
TRBD1,.,TRBJ1-2,TRBV28,CASRSTGGDYGYTF,TGTGCCAGCAGGTCAACAGGGGGCGACTATGGCTACACCTTC
TRBD2,few,TRBJ2-1,TRBV30,CAYATSGGALPSSYNEQFF,TGTGCCTACGCGACTAGCGGGGGGGCCCTTCCCAGCTCCTACAATGAGCAGTTCTTC
TRBD1,.,TRBJ2-7,TRBV20-1,CSAKTGDEQYF,TGCAGTGCTAAAACAGGGGACGAGCAGTACTTC
TRBD1,.,TRBJ1-6,TRBV6-5,CASSYWARGDSPLHF,TGTGCCAGCAGTTACTGGGCCAGGGGGGATTCACCCCTCCACTTT
TRBD2,.,TRBJ2-5,TRBV10-2,CASRDLMGRGDQETQYF,TGCGCCAGCAGGGACCTAATGGGGCGGGGGGACCAAGAGACCCAGTACTTC
.,many,TRBJ2-2,TRBV4-3,CASSQDPEAGELFF,TGCGCCAGCAGCCAAGACCCTGAGGCCGGGGAGCTGTTTTTT
TRBD1,.,TRBJ1-6,TRBV28,CASTPGQGKGPLHF,TGTGCCAGCACCCCGGGACAGGGGAAGGGACCCCTCCACTTT
.,many,TRBJ2-5,TRBV28,CASSRGETQYF,TGTGCCAGCAGTCGCGGGGAGACCCAGTACTTC
TRBD2,.,TRBJ2-1,TRBV11-3,CASSSGLAGVDEQFF,TGTGCCAGCAGCTCCGGACTAGCGGGGGTGGATGAGCAGTTCTTC
.,.,TRBJ2-7,TRBV10-3,CAIRKGGGAFGSEQYF,TGTGCCATCCGGAAGGGGGGGGGAGCCTTTGGGAGCGAGCAGTACTTC
.,few,TRBJ1-2,TRBV18,CASSPSPGYGYTF,TGTGCCAGCTCCCCTTCTCCGGGATATGGCTACACCTTC
.,.,TRBJ2-3,TRBV4-2,CASSQVTDTDTQYF,TGTGCCAGCAGCCAAGTCACTGACACAGATACGCAGTATTTT
.,few,TRBJ1-6,TRBV30,CAWRTGSPLHF,TGTGCCTGGAGAACGGGGAGTCCCCTCCACTTT
.,many,TRBJ2-3,TRBV5-4,CATQGGGRTDTQYF,TGTGCCACCCAAGGCGGGGGCCGCACAGATACGCAGTATTTT
TRBD1,.,TRBJ1-2,TRBV9,CASSVGTGDYGYTF,TGTGCCAGCAGCGTCGGGACAGGGGACTATGGCTACACCTTC
.,.,TRBJ2-7,TRBV15,CATSRDAVAGYEQYF,TGTGCCACCAGCAGAGATGCCGTCGCGGGTTACGAGCAGTACTTC
.,.,TRBJ2-1,TRBV4-3,CASSQLTGSSYNEQFF,TGCGCCAGCAGCCAACTTACAGGGAGCTCCTACAATGAGCAGTTCTTC
.,few,TRBJ2-1,TRBV11-2,CASSLDNQVGEQFF,TGTGCCAGCAGCTTGGATAACCAGGTGGGTGAGCAGTTCTTC
TRBD1,.,TRBJ1-4,TRBV9,CASSATPGGYEKLFF,TGTGCCAGCAGCGCCACACCAGGGGGCTATGAAAAACTGTTTTTT
TRBD1,.,TRBJ2-3,TRBV7-9,CASSFGTGETDTQYF,TGTGCCAGCAGCTTCGGGACAGGGGAGACAGATACGCAGTATTTT
.,few,TRBJ1-1,TRBV15,CATSRDAVSLEAFF,TGTGCCACCAGCAGAGATGCGGTTAGCCTTGAAGCTTTCTTT
.,few,TRBJ1-1,TRBV10-1,CASSEWAGNTEAFF,TGCGCCAGCAGTGAATGGGCTGGCAACACTGAAGCTTTCTTT
.,.,TRBJ1-5,TRBV21-1,CASIVDSPGQPQHF,TGTGCCAGCATCGTCGACAGCCCGGGTCAGCCCCAGCATTTT
TRBD1,few,TRBJ1-1,TRBV30,CAWRRIDRGDTEAFF,TGTGCCTGGAGGAGAATTGACAGGGGAGACACTGAAGCTTTCTTT